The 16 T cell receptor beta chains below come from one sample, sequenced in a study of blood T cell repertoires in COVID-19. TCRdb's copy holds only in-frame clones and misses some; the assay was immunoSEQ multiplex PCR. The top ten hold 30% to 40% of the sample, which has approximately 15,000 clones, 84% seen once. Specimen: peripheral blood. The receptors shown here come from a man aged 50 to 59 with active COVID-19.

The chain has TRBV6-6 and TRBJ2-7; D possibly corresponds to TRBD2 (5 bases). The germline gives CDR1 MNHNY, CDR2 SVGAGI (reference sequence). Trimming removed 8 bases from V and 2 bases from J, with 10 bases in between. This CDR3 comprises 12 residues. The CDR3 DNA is TGTGCCAGCGGCTGGGAGACCTACGAGCAGTACTTC. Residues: CASGWETYEQYF.

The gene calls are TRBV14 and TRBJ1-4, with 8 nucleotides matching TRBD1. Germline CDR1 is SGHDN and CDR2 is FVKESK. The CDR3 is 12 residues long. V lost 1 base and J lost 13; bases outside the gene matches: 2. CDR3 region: CASSQGTGRLFF. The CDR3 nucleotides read TGTGCCAGCAGCCAAGGGACAGGGCGACTGTTTTTT.

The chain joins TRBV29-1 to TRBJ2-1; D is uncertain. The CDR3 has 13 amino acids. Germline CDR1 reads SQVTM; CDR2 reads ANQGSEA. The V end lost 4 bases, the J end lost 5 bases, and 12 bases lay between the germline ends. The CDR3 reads CSVVTGADNEQFF. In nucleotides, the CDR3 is TGCAGCGTTGTTACCGGAGCCGACAATGAGCAGTTCTTC.

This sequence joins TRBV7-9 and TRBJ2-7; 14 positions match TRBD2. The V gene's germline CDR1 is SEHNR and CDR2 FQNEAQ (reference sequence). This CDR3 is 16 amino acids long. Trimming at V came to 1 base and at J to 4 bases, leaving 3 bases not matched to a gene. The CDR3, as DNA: TGTGCCAGCAGCTTAGGGGGACTAGCGGGAGTATACGAGCAGTACTTC. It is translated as CASSLGGLAGVYEQYF.

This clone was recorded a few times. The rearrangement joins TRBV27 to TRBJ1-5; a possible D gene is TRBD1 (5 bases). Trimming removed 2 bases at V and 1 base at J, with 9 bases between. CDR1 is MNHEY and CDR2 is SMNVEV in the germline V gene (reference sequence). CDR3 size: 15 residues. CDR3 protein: CASSLAGDSNQPQHF. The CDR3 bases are TGTGCCAGCAGTTTAGCGGGGGACAGCAATCAGCCCCAGCATTTT.

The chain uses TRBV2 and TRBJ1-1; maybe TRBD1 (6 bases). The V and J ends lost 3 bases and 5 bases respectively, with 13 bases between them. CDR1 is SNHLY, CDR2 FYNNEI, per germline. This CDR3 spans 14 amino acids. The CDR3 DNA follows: TGTGCCAGCAGTGATCCGACAGGATGGACTGAAGCTTTCTTT. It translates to CASSDPTGWTEAFF.

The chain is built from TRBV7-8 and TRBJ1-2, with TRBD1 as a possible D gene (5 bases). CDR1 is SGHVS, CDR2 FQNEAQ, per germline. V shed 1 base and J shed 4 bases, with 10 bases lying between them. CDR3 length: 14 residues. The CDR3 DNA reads TGTGCCAGCAGCTTAGAGGGGCAGGGCTATGGCTACACCTTC. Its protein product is CASSLEGQGYGYTF.

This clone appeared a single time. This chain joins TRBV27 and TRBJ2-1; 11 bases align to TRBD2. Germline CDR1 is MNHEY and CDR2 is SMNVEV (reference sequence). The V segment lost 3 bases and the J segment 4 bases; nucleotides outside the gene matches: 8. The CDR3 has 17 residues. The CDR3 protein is CASSFHGLAGLYNEQFF. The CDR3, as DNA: TGTGCCAGCAGTTTCCACGGACTAGCGGGCTTATACAATGAGCAGTTCTTC.

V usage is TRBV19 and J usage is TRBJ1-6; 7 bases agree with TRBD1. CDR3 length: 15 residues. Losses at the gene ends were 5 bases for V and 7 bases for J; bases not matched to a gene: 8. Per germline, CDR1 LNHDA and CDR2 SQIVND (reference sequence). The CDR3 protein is CASSGPGTENSPLHF. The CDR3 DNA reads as TGTGCCAGTAGTGGACCCGGGACAGAGAATTCACCCCTCCACTTT.

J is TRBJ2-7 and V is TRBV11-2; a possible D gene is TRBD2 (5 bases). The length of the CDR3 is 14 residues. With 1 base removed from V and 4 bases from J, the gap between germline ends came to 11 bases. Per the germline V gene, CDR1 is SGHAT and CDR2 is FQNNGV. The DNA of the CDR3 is TGTGCCAGCAGCTTAGTGGTACTAGGATACGAGCAGTACTTC. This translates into CASSLVVLGYEQYF. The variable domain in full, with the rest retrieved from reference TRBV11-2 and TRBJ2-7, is EAGVAQSPRYKIIEKRQSVAFWCNPISGHATLYWYQQILGQGPKLLIQFQNNGVVDDSQLPKDRFSAERLKGVDSTLKIQPAKLEDSAVYLCASSLVVLGYEQYFGPGTRLTVT.

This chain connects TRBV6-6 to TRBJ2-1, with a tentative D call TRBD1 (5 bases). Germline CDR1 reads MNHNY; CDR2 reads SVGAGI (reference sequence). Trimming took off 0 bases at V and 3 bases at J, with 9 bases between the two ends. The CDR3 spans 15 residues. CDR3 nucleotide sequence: TGTGCCAGCAGTTACTCAGGGGTAAACTACAATGAGCAGTTCTTC. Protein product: CASSYSGVNYNEQFF.

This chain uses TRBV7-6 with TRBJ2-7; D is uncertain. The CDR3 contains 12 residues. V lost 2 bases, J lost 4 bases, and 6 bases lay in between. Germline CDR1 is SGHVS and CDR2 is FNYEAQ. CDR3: CASSLYSYEQYF. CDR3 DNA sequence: TGTGCCAGCAGCTTATATTCGTACGAGCAGTACTTC.

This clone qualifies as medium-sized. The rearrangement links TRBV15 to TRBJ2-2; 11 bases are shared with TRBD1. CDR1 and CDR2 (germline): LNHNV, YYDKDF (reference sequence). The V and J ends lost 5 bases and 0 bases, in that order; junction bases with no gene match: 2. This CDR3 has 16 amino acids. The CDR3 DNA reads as TGTGCCACCAGCTCGGGACAGGGGGCGAACACCGGGGAGCTGTTTTTT. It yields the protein CATSSGQGANTGELFF.

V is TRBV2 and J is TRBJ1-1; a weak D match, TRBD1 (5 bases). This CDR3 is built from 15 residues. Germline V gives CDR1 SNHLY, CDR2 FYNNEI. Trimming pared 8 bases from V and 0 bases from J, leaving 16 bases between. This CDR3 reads CASGVVAGMNTEAFF. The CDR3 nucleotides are TGTGCCAGCGGAGTGGTAGCAGGGATGAACACTGAAGCTTTCTTT.

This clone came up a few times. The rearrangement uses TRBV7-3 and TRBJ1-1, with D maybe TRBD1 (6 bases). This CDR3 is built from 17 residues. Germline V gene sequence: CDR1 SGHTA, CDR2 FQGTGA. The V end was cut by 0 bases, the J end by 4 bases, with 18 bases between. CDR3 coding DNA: TGTGCCAGCAGCTTAACGTCCCCCGACAGGCCGGGCACTGAAGCTTTCTTT. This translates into CASSLTSPDRPGTEAFF. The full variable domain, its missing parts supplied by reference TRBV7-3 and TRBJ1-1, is GAGVSQTPSNKVTEKGKYVELRCDPISGHTALYWYRQSLGQGPEFLIYFQGTGAADDSGLPNDRFFAVRPEGSVSTLKIQRTERGDSAVYLCASSLTSPDRPGTEAFFGQGTRLTVV.

For the CDR3, the DNA is TGTGCCAGCAGGGGGACAGGGCTCGCCGAGCAGTACTTC. This codes for CASRGTGLAEQYF. The chain is built from TRBV2 and TRBJ2-7, with 9 bases identical to TRBD1. The CDR3 length is 13 residues. V shed 6 bases and J 6 bases; nucleotides not matched to a gene: 6. Per the germline V gene, CDR1 is SNHLY and CDR2 is FYNNEI.